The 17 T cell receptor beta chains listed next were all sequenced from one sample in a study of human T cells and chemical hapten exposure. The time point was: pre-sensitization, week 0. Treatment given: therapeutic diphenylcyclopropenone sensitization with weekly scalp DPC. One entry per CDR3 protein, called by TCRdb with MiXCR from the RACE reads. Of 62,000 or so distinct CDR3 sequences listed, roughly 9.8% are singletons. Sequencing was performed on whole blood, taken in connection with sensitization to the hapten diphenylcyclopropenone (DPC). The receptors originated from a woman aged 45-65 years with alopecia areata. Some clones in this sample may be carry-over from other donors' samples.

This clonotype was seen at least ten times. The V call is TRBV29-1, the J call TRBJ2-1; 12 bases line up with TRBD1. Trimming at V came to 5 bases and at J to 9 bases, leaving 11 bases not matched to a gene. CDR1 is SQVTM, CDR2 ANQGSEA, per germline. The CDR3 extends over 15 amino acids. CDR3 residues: CSVTGTGGSGIEQFF. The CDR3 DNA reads TGCAGCGTTACCGGGACAGGGGGCAGTGGGATTGAGCAGTTCTTC.

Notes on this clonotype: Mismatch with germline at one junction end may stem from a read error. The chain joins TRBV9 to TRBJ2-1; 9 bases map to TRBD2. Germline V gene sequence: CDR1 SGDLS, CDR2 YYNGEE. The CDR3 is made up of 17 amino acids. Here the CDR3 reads CASGVDPPLAGANEQFF. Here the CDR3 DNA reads TGTGCCAGCGGCGTAGACCCCCCCTTAGCGGGAGCAAATGAGCAGTTCTTC.

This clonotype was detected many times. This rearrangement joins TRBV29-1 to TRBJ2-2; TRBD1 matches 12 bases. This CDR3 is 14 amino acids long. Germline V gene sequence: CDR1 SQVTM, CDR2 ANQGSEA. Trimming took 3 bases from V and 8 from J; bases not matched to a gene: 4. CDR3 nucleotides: TGCAGCGTTGAGGGACAGGGGGCGCCTGGGGAGCTGTTTTTT. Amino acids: CSVEGQGAPGELFF.

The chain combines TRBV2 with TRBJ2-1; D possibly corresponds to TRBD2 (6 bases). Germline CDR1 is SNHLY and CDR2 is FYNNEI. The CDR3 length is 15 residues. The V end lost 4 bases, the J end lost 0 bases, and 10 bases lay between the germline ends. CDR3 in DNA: TGTGCCAGCAGTGCGGGAGCAAGCTCCTACAATGAGCAGTTCTTC. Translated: CASSAGASSYNEQFF.

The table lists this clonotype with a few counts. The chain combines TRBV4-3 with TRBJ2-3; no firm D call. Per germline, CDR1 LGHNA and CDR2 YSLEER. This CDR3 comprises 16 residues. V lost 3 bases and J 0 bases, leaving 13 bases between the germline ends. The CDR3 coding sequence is TGCGCCAGCAGCCACCCCGGGCTGGGAAGCACAGATACGCAGTATTTT. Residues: CASSHPGLGSTDTQYF.

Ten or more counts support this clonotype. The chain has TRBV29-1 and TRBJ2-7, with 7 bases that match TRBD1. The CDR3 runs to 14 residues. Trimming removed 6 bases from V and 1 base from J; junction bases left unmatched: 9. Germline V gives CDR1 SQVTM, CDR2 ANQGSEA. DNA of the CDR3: TGCAGCGTGACTACCACGACAGGGTCCTACGAGCAGTACTTC. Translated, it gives CSVTTTTGSYEQYF.

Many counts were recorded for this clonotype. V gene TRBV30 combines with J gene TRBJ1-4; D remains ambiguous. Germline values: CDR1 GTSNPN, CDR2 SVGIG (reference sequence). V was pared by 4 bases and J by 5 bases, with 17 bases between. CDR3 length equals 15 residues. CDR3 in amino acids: CAWNRRLPTNEKLFF. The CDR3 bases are TGTGCCTGGAACCGTAGATTACCGACGAATGAAAAACTGTTTTTT. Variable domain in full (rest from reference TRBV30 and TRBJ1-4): SQTIHQWPATLVQPVGSPLSLECTVEGTSNPNLYWYRQAAGRGLQLLFYSVGIGQISSEVPQNLSASRPQDRQFILSSKKLLLSDSGFYLCAWNRRLPTNEKLFFGSGTQLSVL.

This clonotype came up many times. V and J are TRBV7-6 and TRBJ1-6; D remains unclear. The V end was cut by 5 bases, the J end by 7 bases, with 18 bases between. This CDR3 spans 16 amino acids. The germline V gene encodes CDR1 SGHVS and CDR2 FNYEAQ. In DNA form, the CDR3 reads TGTGCCAGCAGCCCCTTAGACGGCCTTATCAATTCACCCCTCCACTTT. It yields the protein CASSPLDGLINSPLHF.

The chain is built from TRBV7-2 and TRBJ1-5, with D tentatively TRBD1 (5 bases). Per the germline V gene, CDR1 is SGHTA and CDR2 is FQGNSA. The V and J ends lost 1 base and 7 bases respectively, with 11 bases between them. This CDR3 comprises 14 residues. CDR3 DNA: TGTGCCAGCAGCTTAGATGGGGGAAGCCAGCCCCAGCATTTT. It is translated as CASSLDGGSQPQHF.

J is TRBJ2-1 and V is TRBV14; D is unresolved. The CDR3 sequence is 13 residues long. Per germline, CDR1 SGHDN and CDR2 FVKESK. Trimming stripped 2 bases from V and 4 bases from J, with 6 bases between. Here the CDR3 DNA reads TGTGCCAGCAGCCAAAGCCTTTACAATGAGCAGTTCTTC. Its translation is CASSQSLYNEQFF. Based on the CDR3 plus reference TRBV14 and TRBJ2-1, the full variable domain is EAGVTQFPSHSVIEKGQTVTLRCDPISGHDNLYWYRRVMGKEIKFLLHFVKESKQDESGMPNNRFLAERTGGTYSTLKVQPAELEDSGVYFCASSQSLYNEQFFGPGTRLTVL.

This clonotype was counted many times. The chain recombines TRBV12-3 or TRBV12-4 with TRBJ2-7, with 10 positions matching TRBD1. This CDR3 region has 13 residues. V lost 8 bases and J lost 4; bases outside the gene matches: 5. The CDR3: CASGRQGAYEQYF. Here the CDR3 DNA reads TGTGCCAGCGGCCGACAGGGGGCTTACGAGCAGTACTTC.

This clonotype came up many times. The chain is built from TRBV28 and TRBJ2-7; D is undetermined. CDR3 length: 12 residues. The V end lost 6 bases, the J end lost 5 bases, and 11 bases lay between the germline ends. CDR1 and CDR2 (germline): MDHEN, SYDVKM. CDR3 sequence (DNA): TGTGCCAGCAGCCCAGGACCCCACGAGCAGTACTTC. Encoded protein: CASSPGPHEQYF.

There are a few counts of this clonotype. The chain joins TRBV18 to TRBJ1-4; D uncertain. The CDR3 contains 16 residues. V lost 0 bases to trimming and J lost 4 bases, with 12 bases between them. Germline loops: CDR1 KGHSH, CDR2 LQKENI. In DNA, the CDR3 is TGTGCCAGCTCACCACCGACGGGGAAGGTTAATGAAAAACTGTTTTTT. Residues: CASSPPTGKVNEKLFF.

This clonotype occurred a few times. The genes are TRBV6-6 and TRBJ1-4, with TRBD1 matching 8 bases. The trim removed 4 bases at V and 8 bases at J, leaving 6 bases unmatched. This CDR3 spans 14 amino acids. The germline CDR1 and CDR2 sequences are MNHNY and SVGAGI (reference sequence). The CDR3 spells CASSFSGGIEKLFF. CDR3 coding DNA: TGTGCCAGCAGTTTTTCAGGGGGCATAGAAAAACTGTTTTTT.

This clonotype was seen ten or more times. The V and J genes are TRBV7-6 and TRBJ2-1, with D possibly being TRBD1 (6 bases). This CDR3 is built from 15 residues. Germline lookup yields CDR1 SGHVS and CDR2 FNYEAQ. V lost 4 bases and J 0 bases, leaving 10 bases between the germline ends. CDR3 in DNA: TGTGCCAGCAGCTCTCAGGGGTCCTCCTACAATGAGCAGTTCTTC. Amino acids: CASSSQGSSYNEQFF.

CDR3 in amino acids: CASSNIRSGRNTEAFF. The CDR3 coding sequence is TGTGCCAGCAGCAACATCAGGTCCGGGAGGAACACTGAAGCTTTCTTT. The chain has TRBV9 and TRBJ1-1, with D uncertain. Germline V lookup: CDR1 SGDLS, CDR2 YYNGEE. Trimming stripped 4 bases from V and 1 base from J, with 17 bases between. The CDR3 is 16 amino acids.

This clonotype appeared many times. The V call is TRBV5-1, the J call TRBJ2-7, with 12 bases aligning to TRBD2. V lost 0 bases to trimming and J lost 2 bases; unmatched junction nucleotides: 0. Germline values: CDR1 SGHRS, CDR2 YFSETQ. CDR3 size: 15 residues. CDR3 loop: CASSLGLAGAYEQYF. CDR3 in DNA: TGCGCCAGCAGCTTGGGACTAGCGGGAGCCTACGAGCAGTACTTC. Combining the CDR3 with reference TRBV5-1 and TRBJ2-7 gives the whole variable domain KAGVTQTPRYLIKTRGQQVTLSCSPISGHRSVSWYQQTPGQGLQFLFEYFSETQRNKGNFPGRFSGRQFSNSRSEMNVSTLELGDSALYLCASSLGLAGAYEQYFGPGTRLTVT.